One sample yielded the 25 T cell receptor beta chains listed below, sequenced in a study of metastatic and nonmetastatic thyroid tumors. TCRdb recomputed clones from the PCR reads via MiXCR. The sample has about 17,000 clones, 25% to 30% seen once. Prior to thyroid surgery, none of the patients had received any treatment. The specimen sequenced was tumor tissue. Receptors originate from a female donor with papillary thyroid cancer or a benign thyroid nodule (not recorded which). Some clones in this sample may be carry-over from other donors' samples.

The V gene is TRBV5-5, the J gene TRBJ1-2; D ambiguous. The CDR3 has 13 residues. Germline CDR1 SGHKS, CDR2 YYEKEE (reference sequence). V shed 4 bases and J shed 8 bases, with 15 bases lying between them. CDR3 in DNA: TGTGCCAGCAGCCCGGTACAGTGGAGCGGCTACACCTTC. This codes for CASSPVQWSGYTF.

The V call is TRBV2, the J call TRBJ2-2; D perhaps matches TRBD2 (6 bases). Trimming took off 5 bases at V and 7 bases at J, with 14 bases between the two ends. This CDR3 spans 14 amino acids. The germline gives CDR1 SNHLY, CDR2 FYNNEI. CDR3 DNA sequence: TGTGCCAGCAGTCCCTTTGTGACTAGCGGGGAGCTGTTTTTT. This encodes CASSPFVTSGELFF. The variable domain in full, completed from reference TRBV2 and TRBJ2-2, reads EPEVTQTPSHQVTQMGQEVILRCVPISNHLYFYWYRQILGQKVEFLVSFYNNEISEKSEIFDDQFSVERPDGSNFTLKIRSTKLEDSAMYFCASSPFVTSGELFFGEGSRLTVL.

This clone was seen many times. The rearrangement links TRBV5-1 to TRBJ2-1; a possible D gene is TRBD2 (6 bases). This CDR3 comprises 15 residues. V was pared by 0 bases and J by 4 bases, with 11 bases between. Germline CDR1 reads SGHRS; CDR2 reads YFSETQ. The CDR3 sequence: CASSLDSGPYNEQFF. CDR3 coding DNA: TGCGCCAGCAGCTTGGATAGCGGACCTTACAATGAGCAGTTCTTC.

This clone showed up many times. The J gene is TRBJ1-4, the V gene TRBV2, with D unresolved. V dropped 3 bases and J dropped 7 bases, with 15 bases sitting between them. CDR1 SNHLY and CDR2 FYNNEI come from the germline V gene. The CDR3 length is 15 residues. The CDR3 sequence is CASSDSWGGSEKLFF. The CDR3, as DNA: TGTGCCAGCAGTGATTCTTGGGGAGGTAGTGAAAAACTGTTTTTT.

This clone was seen just once. CDR3 loop: CSASGTGGSGANVLTF. The CDR3 bases are TGCAGTGCTAGTGGGACAGGGGGTTCTGGGGCCAACGTCCTGACTTTC. The chain recombines TRBV20-1 with TRBJ2-6; 11 nucleotides align to TRBD1. In germline, CDR1 is DFQATT, CDR2 SNEGSKA (reference sequence). This CDR3 region has 16 residues. Trimming cost V 3 bases and J 1 base; bases outside gene matches: 2.

This clone came up a few times. The chain carries TRBV28 and TRBJ1-2; weak D call: TRBD1 (6 bases). The germline V gene has CDR1 MDHEN and CDR2 SYDVKM. The CDR3 is made up of 15 amino acids. Between the trimmed V and J ends, which lost 1 base and 5 bases, there was a span of 14 bases. The CDR3 region is CASSLSETGLYGYTF. DNA of the CDR3: TGTGCCAGCAGTTTATCAGAGACAGGATTATATGGCTACACCTTC.

This clone is medium-sized. The rearrangement joins TRBV11-3 to TRBJ2-7; D ambiguous. There are 13 residues in the CDR3. Trimming took 5 bases from V and 0 from J, leaving 8 bases between them. CDR1 is SGHNT and CDR2 is YENEEA in the germline V gene. CDR3 DNA sequence: TGTGCCAGCAGCCCGACCGACTCCTACGAGCAGTACTTC. Its translation: CASSPTDSYEQYF.

The J gene is TRBJ2-3, the V gene TRBV6-1; no clear D gene. V gave up 1 base and J gave up 3 bases, with 5 bases separating them. Germline CDR1 is MNHNS and CDR2 is SASEGT. The CDR3 contains 13 residues. Written as DNA, the CDR3 is TGTGCCAGCAGTGAAGTTGTAACAGATACGCAGTATTTT. Encoded protein: CASSEVVTDTQYF.

The chain links TRBV27 to TRBJ1-4, with D possibly being TRBD1 (5 bases). There are 14 residues in the CDR3. Trimming removed 5 bases at V and 4 bases at J, with 11 bases between. Germline loops: CDR1 MNHEY, CDR2 SMNVEV (reference sequence). The CDR3 DNA is TGTGCCAGCAGTACCCAGGGTCTTAATGAAAAACTGTTTTTT. It yields the protein CASSTQGLNEKLFF.

This clone was counted only a few times. This may be a read error: a much more frequent sequence differs by one nucleotide. This chain links TRBV18 with TRBJ2-1; 13 bases line up with TRBD2. Germline CDR1 is KGHSH and CDR2 is LQKENI. CDR3 length: 16 amino acids. The CDR3 reads CASSPTLAGGPNEQLF. The CDR3 nucleotides read TGTGCCAGCTCACCAACACTAGCGGGAGGGCCAAATGAGCAGCTCTTC.

In its sample, this clone was seen a few times. The gene calls are TRBV7-2 and TRBJ2-7; D gene unclear. The CDR3 runs to 13 residues. Per germline, CDR1 SGHTA and CDR2 FQGNSA. V was cut by 1 base and J by 3 bases, with 7 bases left in between. Here the CDR3 reads CASSLDGNYEQYF. CDR3 DNA: TGTGCCAGCAGCTTAGACGGCAACTACGAGCAGTACTTC. Variable domain in full (rest from reference TRBV7-2 and TRBJ2-7): GAGVSQSPSNKVTEKGKDVELRCDPISGHTALYWYRQSLGQGLEFLIYFQGNSAPDKSGLPSDRFSAERTGGSVSTLTIQRTQQEDSAVYLCASSLDGNYEQYFGPGTRLTVT.

In this sample, this clone turned up many times. In the same sample, other DNA sequences code for this CDR3. The V gene is TRBV5-5, the J gene TRBJ2-7; D not resolved. Germline-derived CDR1 and CDR2 are SGHKS and YYEKEE (reference sequence). The CDR3 consists of 14 residues. V was cut by 5 bases and J by 7 bases, with 19 bases left in between. CDR3 coding DNA: TGTGCCAGCAGTTTGTCATCAACTTTATCTGAGCAGTACTTC. Its translation is CASSLSSTLSEQYF.

This clone came up many times. A much bigger clone sits one base away, suggesting this may be a read error. The V call is TRBV19, the J call TRBJ2-1; 10 bases align to TRBD2. CDR3 length equals 15 residues. CDR1 and CDR2 (germline): LNHDA, SQIVND (reference sequence). J lost 2 bases, V lost 5 bases, and 3 bases had no gene match. The CDR3 spells CASSSSGSAYNEQFF. DNA of the CDR3: TGTGCCAGTAGTTCTAGCGGGAGTGCCTACAATGAGCAGTTCTTC.

V gene TRBV20-1 combines with J gene TRBJ1-1; no firm D call. The CDR3 runs 15 residues. Germline CDR1 is DFQATT and CDR2 is SNEGSKA (reference sequence). The V gene lost 3 bases and the J gene lost 2 bases, with 16 bases spanning the gap. The CDR3 bases are TGCAGTGCTAGTATGGCCAGAGGCTTTAACACTGAAGCTTTCTTT. Encoded protein: CSASMARGFNTEAFF.

In this sample, this clone turned up many times. The chain couples TRBV9 to TRBJ2-3; tentatively, D is TRBD2 (5 bases). Trimming removed 7 bases from V and 4 bases from J, with 25 bases in between. From germline, CDR1 is SGDLS and CDR2 YYNGEE. CDR3 size: 17 residues. This CDR3 reads CASAGNRAGTAADTQYF. CDR3 in DNA: TGTGCCAGCGCCGGTAATAGGGCGGGCACGGCTGCAGATACGCAGTATTTT.

This clone was recorded at least ten times. The V and J genes are TRBV7-2 and TRBJ2-2; maybe TRBD1 (6 bases). V gave up 5 bases and J gave up 4 bases, with 14 bases separating them. The CDR3 covers 15 residues. In germline, CDR1 is SGHTA, CDR2 FQGNSA. As DNA, the CDR3 is TGTGCCAGCAGCCGCACAGGGCGCGGCACCGGGGAGCTGTTTTTT. Protein sequence: CASSRTGRGTGELFF. The full variable domain, rest sourced from reference TRBV7-2 and TRBJ2-2, is GAGVSQSPSNKVTEKGKDVELRCDPISGHTALYWYRQSLGQGLEFLIYFQGNSAPDKSGLPSDRFSAERTGGSVSTLTIQRTQQEDSAVYLCASSRTGRGTGELFFGEGSRLTVL.

The rearrangement uses TRBV5-1 and TRBJ2-3; D unclear. This CDR3 has 13 amino acids. The germline V gene has CDR1 SGHRS and CDR2 YFSETQ. Between the trimmed V and J ends, which lost 4 bases and 0 bases, there was a span of 6 bases. In DNA form, the CDR3 reads TGCGCCAGCAGCGAGGTTAGCACAGATACGCAGTATTTT. Its translation is CASSEVSTDTQYF.

A few counts support this clone. This chain links TRBV6-2 or TRBV6-3 with TRBJ1-3; 8 bases fit TRBD1. Germline CDR1 and CDR2: MNHEY and SVGEGT. The CDR3 sequence is 15 residues long. Losses at the gene ends were 6 bases for V and 1 base for J; bases not matched to a gene: 5. Written as DNA, the CDR3 is TGTGCCAGCAGCCTCGGGACAGGATCTGGAAACACCATATATTTT. It encodes CASSLGTGSGNTIYF.

This clone was counted ten times or more. The V call is TRBV5-4, the J call TRBJ1-1, with D unclear. Trimming left V 6 bases short and J 0 bases short, with 18 bases between. This CDR3 comprises 16 residues. CDR1 SGHNT and CDR2 YYREEE come from the germline V gene (reference sequence). The CDR3 loop is CASKAGGVGMNTEAFF. The CDR3 DNA sequence: TGTGCCAGCAAGGCAGGTGGAGTGGGAATGAACACTGAAGCTTTCTTT.

As regards this clone: One end of the junction fails to match germline, which may point to a read error. The genes are TRBV6-1 and TRBJ2-1; 7 nucleotides match TRBD2. Germline values: CDR1 MNHNS, CDR2 SASEGT. The CDR3 is 17 amino acids. The CDR3: CSSSGRRRGGSYNEQFF. In DNA form, the CDR3 reads TGTTCCAGCAGCGGTAGGCGGCGCGGGGGCTCCTACAATGAGCAGTTCTTC.

The chain is built from TRBV28 and TRBJ1-1, with TRBD1 identical over 10 bases. Per the germline V gene, CDR1 is MDHEN and CDR2 is SYDVKM. With V trimmed by 5 bases and J by 4 bases, 7 bases remained unmatched. The CDR3 sequence is 15 residues long. This CDR3 is CASSTGTGVGTEAFF. The CDR3 region has the DNA TGTGCCAGCAGTACCGGGACAGGGGTAGGCACTGAAGCTTTCTTT.

This clone was seen ten or more times. The sample has other DNA sequences that encode this CDR3 too. The CDR3 bases are TGCAGTGCTAGAGAGAAGAGATTGGGACGGACGTTCTCTGGGGCCAACGTCCTGACTTTC. Translated, it gives CSAREKRLGRTFSGANVLTF. The chain links TRBV20-1 to TRBJ2-6, with D perhaps being TRBD1 or TRBD2 (5 bases each). Trimming took 0 bases from V and 0 from J, leaving 21 bases between them. CDR3 size: 20 residues. Germline CDR1 and CDR2: DFQATT and SNEGSKA (reference sequence).

This clone was detected ten times or more. V gene TRBV7-6 combines with J gene TRBJ1-6; D remains unclear. Germline V gives CDR1 SGHVS, CDR2 FNYEAQ. Trimming removed 1 base from V and 10 bases from J, with 14 bases in between. The CDR3 has 15 residues. CDR3 loop: CASSLGAGVGSPLHF. CDR3 nucleotides: TGTGCCAGCAGCTTAGGTGCAGGTGTGGGATCACCCCTCCACTTT.

This clone was found a few times. V and J are TRBV28 and TRBJ1-1, with D possibly being TRBD1 (5 bases). Germline V lookup: CDR1 MDHEN, CDR2 SYDVKM. CDR3 length: 13 amino acids. The V and J ends lost 3 bases and 6 bases respectively, with 11 bases between them. The CDR3 sequence is CASSFSGTPEAFF. CDR3 coding DNA: TGTGCCAGCAGTTTTTCTGGGACCCCTGAAGCTTTCTTT.

The table lists this clone with many counts. The chain combines TRBV18 with TRBJ1-1; 10 positions agree with TRBD1. Losses at the gene ends were 6 bases for V and 0 bases for J; bases not matched to a gene: 10. In germline, CDR1 is KGHSH, CDR2 LQKENI. This CDR3 contains 17 residues. CDR3 nucleotides: TGTGCCAGCTCTACCCGGGGACAGGGGCCTTTGAACACTGAAGCTTTCTTT. Protein: CASSTRGQGPLNTEAFF.